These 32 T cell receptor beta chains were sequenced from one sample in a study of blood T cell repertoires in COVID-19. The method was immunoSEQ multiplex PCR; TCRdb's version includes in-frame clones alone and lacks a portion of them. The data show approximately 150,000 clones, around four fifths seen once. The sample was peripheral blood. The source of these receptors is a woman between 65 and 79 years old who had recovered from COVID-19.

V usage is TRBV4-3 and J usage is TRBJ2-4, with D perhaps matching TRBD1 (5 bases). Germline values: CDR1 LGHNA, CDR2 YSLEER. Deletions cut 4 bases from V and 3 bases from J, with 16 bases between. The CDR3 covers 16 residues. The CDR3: CASSPTVRYDKNIQYF. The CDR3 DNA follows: TGCGCCAGCAGCCCGACAGTCCGATACGACAAAAACATTCAGTACTTC.

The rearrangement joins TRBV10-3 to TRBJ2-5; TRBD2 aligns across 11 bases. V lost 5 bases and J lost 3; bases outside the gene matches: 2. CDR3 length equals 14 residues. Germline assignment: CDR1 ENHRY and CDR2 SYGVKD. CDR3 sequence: CAISPGLAEETQYF. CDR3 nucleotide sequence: TGTGCCATCAGTCCGGGACTAGCGGAAGAGACCCAGTACTTC.

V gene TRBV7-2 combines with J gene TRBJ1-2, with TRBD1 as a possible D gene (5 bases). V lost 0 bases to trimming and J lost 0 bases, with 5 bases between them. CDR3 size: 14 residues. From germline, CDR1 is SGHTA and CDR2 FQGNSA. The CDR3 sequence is CASSLARANYGYTF. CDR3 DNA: TGTGCCAGCAGCTTAGCCAGGGCTAACTATGGCTACACCTTC.

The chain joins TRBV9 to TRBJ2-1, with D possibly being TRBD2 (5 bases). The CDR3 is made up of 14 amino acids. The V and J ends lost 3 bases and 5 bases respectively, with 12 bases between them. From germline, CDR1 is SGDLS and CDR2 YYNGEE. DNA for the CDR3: TGTGCCAGCAGCGCCCGAGGGTTCAACAATGAGCAGTTCTTC. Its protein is CASSARGFNNEQFF.

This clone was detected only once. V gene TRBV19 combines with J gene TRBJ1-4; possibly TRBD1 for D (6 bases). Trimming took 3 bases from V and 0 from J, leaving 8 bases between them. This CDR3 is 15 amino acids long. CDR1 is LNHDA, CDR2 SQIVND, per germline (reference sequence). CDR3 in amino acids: CASSMAGATNEKLFF. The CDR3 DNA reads TGTGCCAGTAGTATGGCAGGGGCAACTAATGAAAAACTGTTTTTT.

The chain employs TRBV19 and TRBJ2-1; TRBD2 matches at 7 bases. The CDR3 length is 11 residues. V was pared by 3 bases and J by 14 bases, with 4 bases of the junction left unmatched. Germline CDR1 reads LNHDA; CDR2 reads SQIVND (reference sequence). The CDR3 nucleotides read TGTGCCAGTAGTATCGGCGGGAGTGAGTTCTTC. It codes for CASSIGGSEFF.

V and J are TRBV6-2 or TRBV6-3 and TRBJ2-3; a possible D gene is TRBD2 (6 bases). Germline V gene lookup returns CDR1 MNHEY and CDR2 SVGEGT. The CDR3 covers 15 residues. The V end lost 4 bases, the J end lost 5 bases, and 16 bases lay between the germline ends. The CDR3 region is CASSSGWEDLDTQYF. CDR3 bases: TGTGCCAGCAGTTCCGGGTGGGAGGATCTAGATACGCAGTATTTT.

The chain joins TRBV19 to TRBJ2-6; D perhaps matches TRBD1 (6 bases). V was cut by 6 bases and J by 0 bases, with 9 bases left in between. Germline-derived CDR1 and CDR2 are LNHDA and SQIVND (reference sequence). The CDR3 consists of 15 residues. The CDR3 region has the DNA TGTGCCAGTAGGGGACACCCCTCTGGGGCCAACGTCCTGACTTTC. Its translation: CASRGHPSGANVLTF.

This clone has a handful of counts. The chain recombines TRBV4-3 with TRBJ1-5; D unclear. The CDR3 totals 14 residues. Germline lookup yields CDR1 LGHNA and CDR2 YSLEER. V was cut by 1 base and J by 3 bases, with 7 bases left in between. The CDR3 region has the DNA TGCGCCAGCAGCCAAGCCCCAGTCAATCAGCCCCAGCATTTT. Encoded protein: CASSQAPVNQPQHF.

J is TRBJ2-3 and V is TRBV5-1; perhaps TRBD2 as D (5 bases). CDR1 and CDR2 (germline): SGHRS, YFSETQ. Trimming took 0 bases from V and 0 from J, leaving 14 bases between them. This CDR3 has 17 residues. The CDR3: CASSLGRLAWSTDTQYF. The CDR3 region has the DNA TGCGCCAGCAGCTTGGGGCGGCTAGCTTGGAGCACAGATACGCAGTATTTT.

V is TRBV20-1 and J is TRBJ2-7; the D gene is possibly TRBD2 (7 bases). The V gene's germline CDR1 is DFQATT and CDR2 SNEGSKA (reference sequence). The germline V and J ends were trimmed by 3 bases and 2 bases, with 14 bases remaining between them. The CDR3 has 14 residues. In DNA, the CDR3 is TGCAGTGCTAGTAGCACAGGGACTACCTACGAGCAGTACTTC. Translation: CSASSTGTTYEQYF.

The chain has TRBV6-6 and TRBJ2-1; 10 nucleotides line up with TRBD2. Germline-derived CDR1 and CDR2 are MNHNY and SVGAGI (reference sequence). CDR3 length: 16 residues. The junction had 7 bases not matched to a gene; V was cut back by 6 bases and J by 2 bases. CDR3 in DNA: TGTGCCAGCAGCGACTCTAGCGGGAGTGCCTACAATGAGCAGTTCTTC. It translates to CASSDSSGSAYNEQFF.

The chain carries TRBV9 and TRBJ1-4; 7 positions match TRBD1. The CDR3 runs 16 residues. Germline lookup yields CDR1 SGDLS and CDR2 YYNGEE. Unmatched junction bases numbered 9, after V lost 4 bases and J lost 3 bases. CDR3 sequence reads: CASSPGDSSANEKLFF. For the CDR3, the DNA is TGTGCCAGCAGCCCTGGGGACAGTTCGGCTAATGAAAAACTGTTTTTT.

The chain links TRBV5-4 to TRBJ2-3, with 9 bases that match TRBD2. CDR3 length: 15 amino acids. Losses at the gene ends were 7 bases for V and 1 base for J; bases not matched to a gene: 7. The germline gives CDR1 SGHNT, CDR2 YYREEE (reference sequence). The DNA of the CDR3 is TGTGCCAGCGCCCCGGCGGGAGGGGGCACAGATACGCAGTATTTT. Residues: CASAPAGGGTDTQYF.

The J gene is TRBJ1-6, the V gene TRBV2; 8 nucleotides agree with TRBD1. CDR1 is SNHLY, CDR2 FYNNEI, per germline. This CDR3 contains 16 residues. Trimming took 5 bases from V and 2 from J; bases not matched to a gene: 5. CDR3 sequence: CASSRDRTAYNSPLHF. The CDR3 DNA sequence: TGTGCCAGCAGTCGGGACAGGACGGCCTATAATTCACCCCTCCACTTT.

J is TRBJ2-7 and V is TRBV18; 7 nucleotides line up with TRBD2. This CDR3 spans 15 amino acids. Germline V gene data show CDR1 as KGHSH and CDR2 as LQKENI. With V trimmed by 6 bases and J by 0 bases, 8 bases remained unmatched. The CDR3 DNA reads TGTGCCAGCTCCCTGACTAGCTACTCCTCCTACGAGCAGTACTTC. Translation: CASSLTSYSSYEQYF.

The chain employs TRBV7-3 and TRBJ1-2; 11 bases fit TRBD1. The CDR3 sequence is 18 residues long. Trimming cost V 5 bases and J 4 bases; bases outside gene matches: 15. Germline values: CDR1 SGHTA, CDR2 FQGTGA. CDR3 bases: TGTGCCAGCAGCCCTTATCCGGTGGACAGGGGGCTGATCTATGGCTACACCTTC. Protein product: CASSPYPVDRGLIYGYTF.

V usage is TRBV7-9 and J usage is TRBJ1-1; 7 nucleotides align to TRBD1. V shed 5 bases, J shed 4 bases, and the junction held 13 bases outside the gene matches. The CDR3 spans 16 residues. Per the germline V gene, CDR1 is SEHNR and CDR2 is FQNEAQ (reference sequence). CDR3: CASSRYSTGRSTEAFF. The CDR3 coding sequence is TGTGCCAGCAGCCGCTATTCGACAGGGAGGTCCACTGAAGCTTTCTTT.

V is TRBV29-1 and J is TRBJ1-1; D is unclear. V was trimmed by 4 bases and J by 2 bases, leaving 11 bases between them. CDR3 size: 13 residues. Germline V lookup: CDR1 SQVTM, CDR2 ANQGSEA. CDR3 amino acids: CSVGHSHNTEAFF. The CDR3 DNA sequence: TGCAGCGTTGGTCACAGCCACAACACTGAAGCTTTCTTT.

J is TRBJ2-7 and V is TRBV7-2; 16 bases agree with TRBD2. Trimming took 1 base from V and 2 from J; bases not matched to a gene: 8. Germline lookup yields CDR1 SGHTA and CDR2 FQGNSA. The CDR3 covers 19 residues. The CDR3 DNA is TGTGCCAGCAGCTTAGAAACCGGGACTAGCGGGAGGGGACCCTACGAGCAGTACTTC. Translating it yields CASSLETGTSGRGPYEQYF.

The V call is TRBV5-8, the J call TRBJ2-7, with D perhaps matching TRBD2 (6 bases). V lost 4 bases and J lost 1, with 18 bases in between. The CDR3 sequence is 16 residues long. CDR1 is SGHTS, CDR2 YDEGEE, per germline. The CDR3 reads CASSPLGGDPSYEQYF. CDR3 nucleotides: TGTGCCAGCAGCCCCCTGGGGGGAGACCCGTCCTACGAGCAGTACTTC.

CDR3 sequence reads: CASSLDQLAGAGYTF. The CDR3, as DNA: TGTGCCAGCAGCTTAGATCAGTTGGCAGGGGCCGGCTACACCTTC. The V gene is TRBV11-2, the J gene TRBJ1-2; a weak D match, TRBD1 (6 bases). CDR1 SGHAT and CDR2 FQNNGV come from the germline V gene. The CDR3 has 15 residues. V dropped 0 bases and J dropped 8 bases, with 16 bases sitting between them.

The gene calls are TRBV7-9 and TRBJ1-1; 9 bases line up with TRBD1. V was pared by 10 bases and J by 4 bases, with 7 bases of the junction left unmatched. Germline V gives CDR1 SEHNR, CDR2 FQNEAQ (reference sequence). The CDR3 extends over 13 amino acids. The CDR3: CATKTGGRTEAFF. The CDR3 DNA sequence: TGTGCCACCAAGACAGGGGGACGCACTGAAGCTTTCTTT.

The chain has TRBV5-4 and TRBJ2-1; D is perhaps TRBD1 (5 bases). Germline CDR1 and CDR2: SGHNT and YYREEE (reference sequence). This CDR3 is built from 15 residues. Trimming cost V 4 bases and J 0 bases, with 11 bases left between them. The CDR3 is CASSRGTGSYNEQFF. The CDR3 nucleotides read TGTGCCAGCAGCAGGGGAACAGGCTCCTACAATGAGCAGTTCTTC.

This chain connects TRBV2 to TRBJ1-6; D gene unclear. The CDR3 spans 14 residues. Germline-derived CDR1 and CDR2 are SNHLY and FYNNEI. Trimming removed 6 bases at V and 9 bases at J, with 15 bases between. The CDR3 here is CASSETLSSSPLHF. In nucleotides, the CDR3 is TGTGCCAGCAGCGAGACCTTATCTAGTTCACCCCTCCACTTT.

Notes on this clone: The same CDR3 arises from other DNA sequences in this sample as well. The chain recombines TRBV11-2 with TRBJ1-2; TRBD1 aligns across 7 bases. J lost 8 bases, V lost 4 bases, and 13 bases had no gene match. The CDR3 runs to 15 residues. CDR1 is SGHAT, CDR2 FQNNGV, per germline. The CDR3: CASSSLWRGQGGYTF. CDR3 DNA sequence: TGTGCCAGCAGCTCTCTTTGGAGGGGGCAGGGGGGCTACACCTTC.

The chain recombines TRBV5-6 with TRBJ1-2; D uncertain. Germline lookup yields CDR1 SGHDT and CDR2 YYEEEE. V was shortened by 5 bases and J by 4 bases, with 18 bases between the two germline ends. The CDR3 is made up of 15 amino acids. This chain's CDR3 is CASRQTAAGPYGYTF. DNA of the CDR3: TGTGCCAGCAGGCAAACAGCGGCTGGTCCCTATGGCTACACCTTC.

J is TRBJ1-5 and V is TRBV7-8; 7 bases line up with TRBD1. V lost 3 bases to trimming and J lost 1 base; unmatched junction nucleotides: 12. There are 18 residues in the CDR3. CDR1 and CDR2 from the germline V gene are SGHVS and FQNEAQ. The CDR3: CASSFGSGGGLSNQPQHF. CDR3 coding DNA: TGTGCCAGCAGCTTCGGGTCAGGGGGTGGTTTGAGCAATCAGCCCCAGCATTTT.

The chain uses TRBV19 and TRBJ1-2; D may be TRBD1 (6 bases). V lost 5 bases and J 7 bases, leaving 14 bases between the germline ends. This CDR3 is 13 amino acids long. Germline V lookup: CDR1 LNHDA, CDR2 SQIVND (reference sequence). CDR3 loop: CASSLQQGLGYTF. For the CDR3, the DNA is TGTGCCAGTAGTCTCCAACAGGGTCTTGGCTACACCTTC.

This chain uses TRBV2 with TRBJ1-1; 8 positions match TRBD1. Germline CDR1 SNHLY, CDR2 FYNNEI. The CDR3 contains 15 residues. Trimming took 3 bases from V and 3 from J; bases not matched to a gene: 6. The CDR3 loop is CASSEDRVQDTEAFF. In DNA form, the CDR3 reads TGTGCCAGCAGTGAGGACAGGGTCCAAGACACTGAAGCTTTCTTT. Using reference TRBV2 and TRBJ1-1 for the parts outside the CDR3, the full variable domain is EPEVTQTPSHQVTQMGQEVILRCVPISNHLYFYWYRQILGQKVEFLVSFYNNEISEKSEIFDDQFSVERPDGSNFTLKIRSTKLEDSAMYFCASSEDRVQDTEAFFGQGTRLTVV.

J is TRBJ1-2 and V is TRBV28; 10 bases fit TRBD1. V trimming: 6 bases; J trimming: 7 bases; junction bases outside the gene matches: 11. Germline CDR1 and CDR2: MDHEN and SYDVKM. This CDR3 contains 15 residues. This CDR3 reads CASRDTGTGVGGYTF. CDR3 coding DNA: TGTGCCAGCAGGGACACCGGGACAGGGGTGGGTGGCTACACCTTC.

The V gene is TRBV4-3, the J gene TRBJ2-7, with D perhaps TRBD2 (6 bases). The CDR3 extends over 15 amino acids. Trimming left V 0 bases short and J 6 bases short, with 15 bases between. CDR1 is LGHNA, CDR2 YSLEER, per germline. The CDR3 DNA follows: TGCGCCAGCAGCCAAGAGGCCAGCGGGCCCCTCGAGCAGTACTTC. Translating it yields CASSQEASGPLEQYF.